What follows is one T cell receptor (beta chain) and its context. Its target is unknown. Per germline, CDR1 GTSNPN and CDR2 SVGIG (reference sequence). Trimming stripped 0 bases from V and 7 bases from J, with 9 bases between. The CDR3 spans 12 residues. The source of the sample is a study of beta chain features in type 1 diabetes. Study at large: On cell yields, gender and age, patients and healthy donors were similar.

cDNA synthesis used the whole RNA isolate, giving expressed TCRB sequences. Sequencing was performed with immunoSEQ multiplex PCR; in TCRdb, only in-frame clones are kept and a portion is missing. The table lists around 300,000 clones, 14% of them singletons. Study conclusions and caveats: A moderate, significant TCRB CDR3 shortening appeared in type 1 diabetes across four CD4+ subsets. VDJ junctions from patients with type 1 diabetes contained fewer insertions and more deletions. Since sequencing was performed on cDNA, cells with high TCR expression could be over-represented.

This chain links TRBV30 with TRBJ2-5; no reliable D call. This TCR was sampled from a man in his thirties or forties in good health. The sequenced sample was central memory CD4+ T cells from blood. CDR3 loop: CAWSVPPSTQYF. Written as DNA, the CDR3 is TGTGCCTGGAGTGTACCCCCCTCGACCCAGTACTTC. Full variable domain (outside the CDR3, taken from reference TRBV30 and TRBJ2-5): SQTIHQWPATLVQPVGSPLSLECTVEGTSNPNLYWYRQAAGRGLQLLFYSVGIGQISSEVPQNLSASRPQDRQFILSSKKLLLSDSGFYLCAWSVPPSTQYFGPGTRLLVL.